The clone carrying this TCR beta chain was seen once. Methods used by the authors: Researchers report that nucleated cell counts were estimated from reference gene primer amplification. Only in-frame clones appear in the TCRdb table, and some are missing; sequencing was by immunoSEQ multiplex PCR. The DNA gave D and trimming, while V, J and clone size come from that table. The table has about 110,000 clones, about 90% seen once. The data belong to a study of blood T cell repertoires in COVID-19. Turning to the study itself: Acute-phase and convalescent COVID-19 samples originated in the United States, Italy and Spain. From T cells, B-cell-depleted T cells, or PBMCs came the material, which was cDNA or gDNA.

This CDR3 region has 17 residues. Germline V gives CDR1 LGHNT, CDR2 FRNRAP. Trimming removed 3 bases from V and 5 bases from J; junction bases left unmatched: 13. The sequence was collected from a human donor in a cohort sampled during active COVID-19. The specimen sequenced was peripheral blood. This rearrangement joins TRBV12-5 to TRBJ2-5; TRBD1 matches 9 bases. For the CDR3, the DNA is TGTGCTAGTGGTTTTTCACTTTCCGGGACAGGGTCCGAGACCCAGTACTTC. Its translation: CASGFSLSGTGSETQYF.